Each of the 25 T cell receptor beta chains below was sequenced from the same sample in a study of cytomegalovirus exposure and HLA in healthy donors. Use of 60 Vbeta and 13 Jbeta primers characterized the PCR. Repertoires were generated with immunoSEQ multiplex PCR, while TCRdb's copy carries only in-frame clones and drops some. The sample includes some 140,000 clones, about 87% of them seen just once. The sample comprised PBMCs. These TCRs come from a woman aged 25 to 39 in good health and CMV-seronegative.

This chain connects TRBV21-1 to TRBJ2-5; the listed D gene, TRBD1, was not tested against the DNA. The closer fit of TRBJ2-7 to the DNA end suggests the J call may be wrong. TRBV21-1 is flagged as a pseudogene. This CDR3 has 14 amino acids. CDR3 nucleotide sequence: TGTGCCAGCAGCAAACACAGATTGACATACGAGCAGTACTTC. Amino acids: CASSKHRLTYEQYF.

This clone was counted a few times. The DNA for the CDR3 is TGTGCCAGCAGCCAGGGCGGGACAGCCCAAGAGACCCAGTACTTC. This encodes CASSQGGTAQETQYF. The rearrangement uses TRBV11-3 and TRBJ2-5; perhaps TRBD1 as D (7 bases). The V gene lost 5 bases and the J gene lost 1 base, with 14 bases spanning the gap. Germline-derived CDR1 and CDR2 are SGHNT and YENEEA. This CDR3 has 15 residues.

This chain links TRBV18 with TRBJ2-2, with 9 bases fitting TRBD2. This CDR3 has 17 residues. Losses at the gene ends were 1 base for V and 4 bases for J; bases not matched to a gene: 7. Germline V gene sequence: CDR1 KGHSH, CDR2 LQKENI. The CDR3 bases are TGTGCCAGCTCACCACGATTAGCGGGGGCCCCCACCGGGGAGCTGTTTTTT. This gives the protein CASSPRLAGAPTGELFF.

The rearrangement joins TRBV28 to TRBJ2-7; possibly TRBD1 for D (5 bases). The length of the CDR3 is 12 residues. V was pared by 6 bases and J by 6 bases, with 12 bases between. Germline CDR1 is MDHEN and CDR2 is SYDVKM. In DNA, the CDR3 is TGTGCCAGCAGGGGGCCCCGCAGCGAGCAGTACTTC. This codes for CASRGPRSEQYF.

V is TRBV9 and J is TRBJ2-2; 9 bases match TRBD2. J lost 5 bases, V lost 1 base, and 3 bases had no gene match. This CDR3 is 15 amino acids long. CDR1 and CDR2 (germline): SGDLS, YYNGEE. DNA of the CDR3: TGTGCCAGCAGCGTACTCGCGGGAGGGACCGGGGAGCTGTTTTTT. It is translated as CASSVLAGGTGELFF.

The CDR3 DNA sequence: TGTGCCAGCTCACCCCACCCCAGGCCGGATGGCTACACCTTC. It translates to CASSPHPRPDGYTF. The chain has TRBV18 and TRBJ1-2; no clear D gene. The V gene lost 3 bases and the J gene lost 6 bases, with 14 bases spanning the gap. Germline V CDR1 and CDR2: KGHSH, LQKENI. The length of the CDR3 is 14 residues.

The CDR3 is CASSLNRQRTDTQYF. In DNA form, the CDR3 reads TGCGCCAGCAGCTTGAATCGACAGCGCACAGATACGCAGTATTTT. The chain links TRBV5-1 to TRBJ2-3; TRBD1 is a possible D gene (5 bases). This CDR3 spans 15 amino acids. In germline, CDR1 is SGHRS, CDR2 YFSETQ. V was pared by 1 base and J by 1 base, with 10 bases between.

This chain connects TRBV18 to TRBJ2-3; TRBD2 matches at 8 bases. After removal of 2 bases from V and 1 base from J, the junction contained 5 bases not matched to a gene. Looked up from germline, CDR1 is KGHSH and CDR2 is LQKENI. The CDR3 totals 16 residues. The CDR3 DNA reads TGTGCCAGCTCACCAACGGCGGGGGGAGGCACAGATACGCAGTATTTT. Its protein is CASSPTAGGGTDTQYF.

This sequence joins TRBV5-6 and TRBJ2-5, with D maybe TRBD1 (6 bases). Germline CDR1 reads SGHDT; CDR2 reads YYEEEE. The CDR3 runs to 13 residues. V lost 0 bases, J lost 3 bases, and 6 bases lay in between. CDR3 loop: CASSLGTEETQYF. CDR3 DNA: TGTGCCAGCAGCTTGGGGACAGAAGAGACCCAGTACTTC.

V and J are TRBV5-6 and TRBJ2-1, with TRBD1 matching 7 bases. With V trimmed by 1 base and J by 2 bases, 6 bases remained unmatched. Germline V gene lookup returns CDR1 SGHDT and CDR2 YYEEEE. The CDR3 is made up of 16 amino acids. In DNA form, the CDR3 reads TGTGCCAGCAGCTTGACACAGGGGTACACCTACAATGAGCAGTTCTTC. This translates into CASSLTQGYTYNEQFF.

The genes are TRBV9 and TRBJ2-3, with 9 bases lining up with TRBD2. This CDR3 contains 16 residues. CDR1 and CDR2 (germline): SGDLS, YYNGEE. Losses at the gene ends were 0 bases for V and 4 bases for J; bases not matched to a gene: 6. CDR3 sequence (DNA): TGTGCCAGCAGCGTAGTGGGCGGGGGGGCCCCAGATACGCAGTATTTT. This translates into CASSVVGGGAPDTQYF. The complete variable domain, with remaining parts taken from reference TRBV9 and TRBJ2-3, reads DSGVTQTPKHLITATGQRVTLRCSPRSGDLSVYWYQQSLDQGLQFLIQYYNGEERAKGNILERFSAQQFPDLHSELNLSSLELGDSALYFCASSVVGGGAPDTQYFGPGTRLTVL.

V usage is TRBV6-1 and J usage is TRBJ2-7, with 8 bases matching TRBD2. Germline V lookup: CDR1 MNHNS, CDR2 SASEGT. V lost 4 bases, J lost 4 bases, and 6 bases stayed unmatched. The length of the CDR3 is 14 residues. CDR3 in DNA: TGTGCCAGCAGTGCCGGGAGGGTCGAATACGAGCAGTACTTC. The encoded protein is CASSAGRVEYEQYF.

The V call is TRBV20-1, the J call TRBJ1-1, with D uncertain. CDR3 size: 11 residues. Germline loops: CDR1 DFQATT, CDR2 SNEGSKA (reference sequence). Trimming cost V 2 bases and J 4 bases, with 5 bases left between them. CDR3 in amino acids: CSARKRTEAFF. CDR3 bases: TGCAGTGCTAGAAAGCGCACTGAAGCTTTCTTT.

The chain recombines TRBV30 with TRBJ2-7, with 7 positions matching TRBD1. This CDR3 spans 13 amino acids. CDR1 is GTSNPN and CDR2 is SVGIG in the germline V gene (reference sequence). V shed 8 bases and J 6 bases; nucleotides not matched to a gene: 13. The CDR3 protein is CARQGTVGFEQYF. DNA of the CDR3: TGTGCCCGCCAGGGGACAGTTGGTTTCGAGCAGTACTTC.

V is TRBV7-9 and J is TRBJ2-5, with TRBD2 as a possible D gene (6 bases). The V end lost 5 bases, the J end lost 10 bases, and 17 bases lay between the germline ends. The CDR3 consists of 13 residues. The germline V gene has CDR1 SEHNR and CDR2 FQNEAQ (reference sequence). The CDR3 DNA reads as TGTGCCAGCAGCGAGGACCCGGGAGATGGCCAGTACTTC. It specifies CASSEDPGDGQYF. Looking up the rest from reference TRBV7-9 and TRBJ2-5 gives the full variable domain: DTGVSQNPRHKITKRGQNVTFRCDPISEHNRLYWYRQTLGQGPEFLTYFQNEAQLEKSRLLSDRFSAERPKGSFSTLEIQRTEQGDSAMYLCASSEDPGDGQYFGPGTRLLVL.

The chain links TRBV6-5 to TRBJ1-5; D gene unclear. The CDR3 has 14 residues. CDR1 MNHEY and CDR2 SVGAGI come from the germline V gene. Between the trimmed V and J ends, which lost 2 bases and 0 bases, there was a span of 5 bases. The CDR3 bases are TGTGCCAGCAGTTACCAGTATAGCAATCAGCCCCAGCATTTT. Protein product: CASSYQYSNQPQHF.

The V call is TRBV19, the J call TRBJ2-2; TRBD2 might be the D (5 bases). Germline assignment: CDR1 LNHDA and CDR2 SQIVND (reference sequence). V lost 5 bases and J 3 bases, leaving 10 bases between the germline ends. This CDR3 is built from 14 residues. CDR3 nucleotides: TGTGCCAGTAGTCAAGACGGGGACACCGGGGAGCTGTTTTTT. It encodes CASSQDGDTGELFF.

The gene calls are TRBV7-2 and TRBJ1-3; 7 nucleotides match TRBD1. The CDR3 spans 15 residues. Germline CDR1 and CDR2: SGHTA and FQGNSA. V was clipped by 3 bases and J by 2 bases; unmatched bases: 4. In DNA, the CDR3 is TGTGCCAGCAGCTTTTCCCAGGGGGCTGGAAACACCATATATTTT. Translating it yields CASSFSQGAGNTIYF.

This chain uses TRBV4-1 with TRBJ2-7, with a tentative D call TRBD1 (5 bases). V was shortened by 0 bases and J by 0 bases, with 9 bases between the two germline ends. From germline, CDR1 is MGHRA and CDR2 YSYEKL. This CDR3 has 15 residues. The CDR3 protein is CASSQERTPSYEQYF. CDR3 DNA sequence: TGCGCCAGCAGCCAAGAAAGGACACCCTCCTACGAGCAGTACTTC.

This chain uses TRBV27 with TRBJ1-2, with 10 bases identical to TRBD1. This CDR3 has 14 amino acids. Per germline, CDR1 MNHEY and CDR2 SMNVEV (reference sequence). J gave up 7 bases and V 8 bases, and 10 bases lay outside the gene matches. The CDR3 nucleotides read TGTGCCAGCGGGATTCCGGGACAGGGGCTTGGCTACACCTTC. Its translation: CASGIPGQGLGYTF.

The J gene is TRBJ2-1, the V gene TRBV7-9, with D uncertain. This CDR3 comprises 12 residues. The germline V gene has CDR1 SEHNR and CDR2 FQNEAQ (reference sequence). V was trimmed by 3 bases and J by 7 bases, leaving 7 bases between them. The CDR3 nucleotides are TGTGCCAGCAGCTTCCAGGAAAATGAGCAGTTCTTC. It specifies CASSFQENEQFF.

This chain connects TRBV18 to TRBJ2-2; a possible D gene is TRBD2 (5 bases). This CDR3 is built from 17 residues. With 3 bases removed from V and 0 bases from J, the gap between germline ends came to 14 bases. Germline CDR1 and CDR2: KGHSH and LQKENI. CDR3 DNA: TGTGCCAGCTCACCCGCAGGAGGAATCGCGAACACCGGGGAGCTGTTTTTT. Translation: CASSPAGGIANTGELFF.

This chain joins TRBV2 and TRBJ1-1; no clear D. This CDR3 has 13 amino acids. Germline assignment: CDR1 SNHLY and CDR2 FYNNEI. The V gene lost 5 bases and the J gene lost 1 base, with 8 bases spanning the gap. In DNA form, the CDR3 reads TGTGCCAGCAGTATAACAGCGAACACTGAAGCTTTCTTT. Its translation is CASSITANTEAFF.

This clone has only one observation. J is TRBJ2-5 and V is TRBV4-1, with 7 bases that match TRBD2. In germline, CDR1 is MGHRA, CDR2 YSYEKL. J gave up 5 bases and V 4 bases, and 10 bases lay outside the gene matches. This CDR3 region has 15 residues. The DNA of the CDR3 is TGCGCCAGCAGCCTTACTTCCCCCGGGGGGGAGACCCAGTACTTC. It codes for CASSLTSPGGETQYF.

V is TRBV5-5 and J is TRBJ1-2, with D unclear. The V gene's germline CDR1 is SGHKS and CDR2 YYEKEE (reference sequence). The CDR3 consists of 15 residues. V was trimmed by 0 bases and J by 0 bases, leaving 9 bases between them. CDR3 amino acids: CASSLVGAPNYGYTF. CDR3 in DNA: TGTGCCAGCAGCTTGGTGGGCGCCCCTAACTATGGCTACACCTTC.